These T cell receptor beta chains were read from a single sample in a study of shared clonotypes between healthy human individuals. Only in-frame clones appear in the TCRdb table, and some are missing; sequencing was by immunoSEQ multiplex PCR. In the table there are approximately 110,000 clones, around 64% of which are singletons. Material: memory CD8+ T cells sorted from blood. The receptors were gathered from a woman younger than 45 in good health. The conserved cysteine and the conserved F or W are not part of the CDR3 here. The D gene is left open where the match is weak. For some rows the clone size is stated as once, few or many, or as a class when expanded; others skip it.

abundance: .; v_gene: TRBV28; d_gene: .; j_gene: TRBJ2-7; CDR3aa: ASSLRPIYEQY
abundance: .; v_gene: TRBV14; d_gene: .; j_gene: TRBJ2-1; CDR3aa: ASSQDLGLEQF
abundance: once; v_gene: TRBV13; d_gene: TRBD2; j_gene: TRBJ2-5; CDR3aa: ASSLTSVETQY
abundance: .; v_gene: TRBV5-4; d_gene: .; j_gene: TRBJ1-1; CDR3aa: ASNGLEGVNTEAF
abundance: few; v_gene: TRBV6-4; d_gene: TRBD1; j_gene: TRBJ2-1; CDR3aa: ASSYSLQGNNEQF
abundance: few; v_gene: TRBV28; d_gene: TRBD1; j_gene: TRBJ2-1; CDR3aa: ASSFNEDRARDEQF
abundance: .; v_gene: TRBV25-1; d_gene: .; j_gene: TRBJ2-2; CDR3aa: ASSDGRDNTGELF
abundance: .; v_gene: TRBV4-1; d_gene: TRBD2; j_gene: TRBJ2-3; CDR3aa: ASSPLAGGPDTQY
abundance: .; v_gene: TRBV15; d_gene: .; j_gene: TRBJ2-2; CDR3aa: ATSTGIGTGELF
abundance: .; v_gene: TRBV6-6; d_gene: .; j_gene: TRBJ2-2; CDR3aa: ASRIDPYTGELF
abundance: .; v_gene: TRBV7-9; d_gene: TRBD1; j_gene: TRBJ2-2; CDR3aa: ASSKSPPGQGDGELF
abundance: once; v_gene: TRBV6-4; d_gene: .; j_gene: TRBJ2-3; CDR3aa: ASSQGGKDTQY
abundance: .; v_gene: TRBV6-1; d_gene: TRBD2; j_gene: TRBJ2-7; CDR3aa: ASTEAEASGGYEQY
abundance: .; v_gene: TRBV11-3; d_gene: TRBD2; j_gene: TRBJ2-7; CDR3aa: ASTAKGLGLNEQY
abundance: .; v_gene: TRBV25-1; d_gene: TRBD2; j_gene: TRBJ2-3; CDR3aa: ASKGLAALDTQY
abundance: .; v_gene: TRBV13; d_gene: .; j_gene: TRBJ1-3; CDR3aa: ASSPAGTSGNTIY
abundance: .; v_gene: TRBV9; d_gene: .; j_gene: TRBJ1-1; CDR3aa: ASSVERGGDTEAF
abundance: many; v_gene: TRBV6-4; d_gene: .; j_gene: TRBJ2-1; CDR3aa: ASSDRERDEQF
abundance: few; v_gene: TRBV7-9; d_gene: .; j_gene: TRBJ1-3; CDR3aa: ASSPQGGGTGNTIY
abundance: .; v_gene: TRBV13; d_gene: .; j_gene: TRBJ2-2; CDR3aa: ASSLAGPGELF
abundance: few; v_gene: TRBV10-3; d_gene: TRBD1; j_gene: TRBJ1-5; CDR3aa: AIKGASSNQPQH
abundance: .; v_gene: TRBV4-1; d_gene: .; j_gene: TRBJ1-1; CDR3aa: ASSLPAGTEAF
abundance: .; v_gene: TRBV7-8; d_gene: .; j_gene: TRBJ2-7; CDR3aa: ASSYARQGNGEQY
abundance: few; v_gene: TRBV19; d_gene: .; j_gene: TRBJ1-1; CDR3aa: ASSIWEGSEAF
abundance: .; v_gene: TRBV9; d_gene: .; j_gene: TRBJ1-4; CDR3aa: ASSVSGTDEKLF
abundance: .; v_gene: TRBV27; d_gene: .; j_gene: TRBJ2-4; CDR3aa: ASSPITEAKNIQY
abundance: .; v_gene: TRBV6-5; d_gene: .; j_gene: TRBJ1-1; CDR3aa: ASSYSGATMNTEAF
abundance: .; v_gene: TRBV10-1; d_gene: .; j_gene: TRBJ2-7; CDR3aa: ASSEFPGTIEQY
abundance: many; v_gene: TRBV7-9; d_gene: TRBD2; j_gene: TRBJ2-1; CDR3aa: ASETEAGSSYNEQF
abundance: once; v_gene: TRBV7-9; d_gene: .; j_gene: TRBJ1-1; CDR3aa: ASSLVDLRLEAF
abundance: .; v_gene: TRBV5-1; d_gene: TRBD2; j_gene: TRBJ2-1; CDR3aa: ASSLLASGGNEQF
abundance: .; v_gene: TRBV14; d_gene: .; j_gene: TRBJ2-1; CDR3aa: ASRDGSSYNEQF
abundance: once; v_gene: TRBV7-8; d_gene: .; j_gene: TRBJ2-3; CDR3aa: ASSLYSQRGTSTDTQY
abundance: .; v_gene: TRBV5-6; d_gene: TRBD1; j_gene: TRBJ2-3; CDR3aa: ASSFNFGTGVDTQY
abundance: .; v_gene: TRBV19; d_gene: .; j_gene: TRBJ1-5; CDR3aa: ASSIGMRQPQH
abundance: .; v_gene: TRBV1; d_gene: .; j_gene: TRBJ2-1; CDR3aa: TSSQVMGLAGDEQF
abundance: .; v_gene: TRBV28; d_gene: .; j_gene: TRBJ2-7; CDR3aa: ASSLGSGPSYEQY
abundance: .; v_gene: TRBV28; d_gene: TRBD2; j_gene: TRBJ2-7; CDR3aa: ASSLFFGLAGGPQQY
abundance: .; v_gene: TRBV6-6; d_gene: .; j_gene: TRBJ1-1; CDR3aa: ASGPVNTEAF
abundance: many; v_gene: TRBV10-1; d_gene: .; j_gene: TRBJ2-7; CDR3aa: ASSRDPSSYEQY
abundance: once; v_gene: TRBV5-5; d_gene: .; j_gene: TRBJ1-5; CDR3aa: ASSYVSGGNQPQH
abundance: once; v_gene: TRBV4-2; d_gene: TRBD2; j_gene: TRBJ2-7; CDR3aa: ASSQGPLAGVYEQY
abundance: .; v_gene: TRBV4-1; d_gene: .; j_gene: TRBJ2-3; CDR3aa: ASSQERGQPSTDTQY
abundance: .; v_gene: TRBV6-1; d_gene: .; j_gene: TRBJ2-7; CDR3aa: ASSEVVSSYEQY
abundance: .; v_gene: TRBV28; d_gene: .; j_gene: TRBJ1-5; CDR3aa: ASSFPGQPQH
abundance: .; v_gene: TRBV6-1; d_gene: TRBD1; j_gene: TRBJ1-6; CDR3aa: ASRAGGLNSPLH
abundance: few; v_gene: TRBV2; d_gene: TRBD1; j_gene: TRBJ1-5; CDR3aa: ASSLVDRGNQPQH
abundance: .; v_gene: TRBV29-1; d_gene: TRBD2; j_gene: TRBJ2-1; CDR3aa: SVELREGVYEQF
abundance: .; v_gene: TRBV4-1; d_gene: .; j_gene: TRBJ2-7; CDR3aa: ASSQVYPTYEQY
abundance: few; v_gene: TRBV7-9; d_gene: .; j_gene: TRBJ2-1; CDR3aa: ASSLTGREQF
abundance: .; v_gene: TRBV28; d_gene: .; j_gene: TRBJ1-2; CDR3aa: ASSSPGAAYGYT
abundance: .; v_gene: TRBV29-1; d_gene: .; j_gene: TRBJ1-5; CDR3aa: VMQENSNQPQH
abundance: .; v_gene: TRBV4-2; d_gene: TRBD2; j_gene: TRBJ2-1; CDR3aa: ASSQEGTSAYNEQF
abundance: .; v_gene: TRBV5-4; d_gene: .; j_gene: TRBJ2-5; CDR3aa: ASSLGLAAYQETQY